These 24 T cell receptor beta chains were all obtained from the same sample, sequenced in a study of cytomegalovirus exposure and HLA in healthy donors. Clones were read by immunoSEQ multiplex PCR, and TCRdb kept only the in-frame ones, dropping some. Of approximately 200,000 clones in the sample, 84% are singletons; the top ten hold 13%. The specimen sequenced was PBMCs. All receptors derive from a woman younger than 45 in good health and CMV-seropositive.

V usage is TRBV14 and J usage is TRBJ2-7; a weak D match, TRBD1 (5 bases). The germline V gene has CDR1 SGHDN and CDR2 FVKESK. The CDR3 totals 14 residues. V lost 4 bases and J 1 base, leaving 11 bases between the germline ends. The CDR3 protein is CASSPRTLSYEQYF. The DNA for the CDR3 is TGTGCCAGCAGCCCCCGGACACTATCCTACGAGCAGTACTTC.

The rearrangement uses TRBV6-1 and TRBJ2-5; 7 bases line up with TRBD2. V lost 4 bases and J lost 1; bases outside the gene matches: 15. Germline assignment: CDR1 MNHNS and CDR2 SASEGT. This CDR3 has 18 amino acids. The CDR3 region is CASSVGEGLQEIQETQYF. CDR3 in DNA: TGTGCCAGCAGTGTGGGGGAGGGGTTGCAGGAGATCCAAGAGACCCAGTACTTC.

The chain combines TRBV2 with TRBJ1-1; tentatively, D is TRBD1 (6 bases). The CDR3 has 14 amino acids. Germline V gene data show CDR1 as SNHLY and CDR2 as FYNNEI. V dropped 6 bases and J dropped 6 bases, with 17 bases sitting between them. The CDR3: CASRDNRAPAEAFF. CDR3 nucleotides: TGTGCCAGCAGAGATAACAGGGCCCCAGCTGAAGCTTTCTTT.

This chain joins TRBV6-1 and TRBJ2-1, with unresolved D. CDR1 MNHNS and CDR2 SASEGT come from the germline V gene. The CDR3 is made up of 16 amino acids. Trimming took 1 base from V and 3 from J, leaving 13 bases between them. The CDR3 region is CASSEGLRVSYNEQFF. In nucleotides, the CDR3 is TGTGCCAGCAGTGAAGGTCTGCGAGTAAGCTACAATGAGCAGTTCTTC.

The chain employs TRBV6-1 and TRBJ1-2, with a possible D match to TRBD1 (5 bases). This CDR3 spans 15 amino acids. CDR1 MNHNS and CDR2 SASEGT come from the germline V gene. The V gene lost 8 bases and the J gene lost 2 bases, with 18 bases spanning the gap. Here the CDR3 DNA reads TGTGCCAGCGGGGCAGCTTCGAGAAAAAACTATGGCTACACCTTC. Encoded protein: CASGAASRKNYGYTF.

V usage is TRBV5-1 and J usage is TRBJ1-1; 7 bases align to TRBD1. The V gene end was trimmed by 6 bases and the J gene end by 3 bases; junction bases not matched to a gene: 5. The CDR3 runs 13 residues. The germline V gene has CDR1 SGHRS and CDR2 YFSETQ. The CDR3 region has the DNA TGCGCCAGCAAGATTACAGGGGACACTGAAGCTTTCTTT. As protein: CASKITGDTEAFF. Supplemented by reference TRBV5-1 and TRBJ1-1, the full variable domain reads KAGVTQTPRYLIKTRGQQVTLSCSPISGHRSVSWYQQTPGQGLQFLFEYFSETQRNKGNFPGRFSGRQFSNSRSEMNVSTLELGDSALYLCASKITGDTEAFFGQGTRLTVV.

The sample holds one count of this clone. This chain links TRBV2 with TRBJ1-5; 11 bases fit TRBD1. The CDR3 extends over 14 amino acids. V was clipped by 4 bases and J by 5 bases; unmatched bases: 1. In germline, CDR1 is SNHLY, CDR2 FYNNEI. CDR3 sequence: CASSGTGGDQPQHF. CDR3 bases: TGTGCCAGCAGTGGGACAGGGGGCGATCAGCCCCAGCATTTT.

CDR3 sequence: CASSQDVRTSGFNEQFF. CDR3 nucleotide sequence: TGCGCCAGCAGCCAAGATGTCCGGACTAGCGGGTTCAATGAGCAGTTCTTC. J is TRBJ2-1 and V is TRBV4-1; 11 bases line up with TRBD2. This CDR3 comprises 17 residues. Trimming at V came to 0 bases and at J to 6 bases, leaving 7 bases not matched to a gene. Germline V CDR1 and CDR2: MGHRA, YSYEKL.

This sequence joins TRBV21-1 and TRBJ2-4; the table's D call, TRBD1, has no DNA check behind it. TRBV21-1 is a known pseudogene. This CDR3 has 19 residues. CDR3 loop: CASSKLGADRALAKNIQYF. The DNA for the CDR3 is TGTGCCAGCAGCAAATTGGGGGCCGACAGGGCGCTAGCCAAAAACATTCAGTACTTC.

CDR3 amino acids: CASSLARVPYEQYF. The CDR3 DNA sequence: TGCGCCAGCAGCTTGGCCAGGGTTCCCTACGAGCAGTACTTC. The J gene is TRBJ2-7, the V gene TRBV5-1, with D possibly matching TRBD1 (5 bases). V was pared by 0 bases and J by 2 bases, with 9 bases between. The CDR3 length is 14 residues. Germline lookup yields CDR1 SGHRS and CDR2 YFSETQ.

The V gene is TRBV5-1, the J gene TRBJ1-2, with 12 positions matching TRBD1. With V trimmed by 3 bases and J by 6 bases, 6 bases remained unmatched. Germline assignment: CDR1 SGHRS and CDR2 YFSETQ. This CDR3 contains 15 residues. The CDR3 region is CASSWGTGGKNGYTF. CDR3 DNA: TGCGCCAGCAGCTGGGGGACAGGGGGCAAGAATGGCTACACCTTC.

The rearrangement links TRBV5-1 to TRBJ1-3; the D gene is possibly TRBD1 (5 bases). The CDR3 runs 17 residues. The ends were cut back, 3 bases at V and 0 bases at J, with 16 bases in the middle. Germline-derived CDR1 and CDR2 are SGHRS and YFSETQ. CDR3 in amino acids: CASSSDPRQSSGNTIYF. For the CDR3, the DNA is TGCGCCAGCAGCTCCGATCCTCGACAGAGCTCTGGAAACACCATATATTTT. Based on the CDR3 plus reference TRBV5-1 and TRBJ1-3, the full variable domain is KAGVTQTPRYLIKTRGQQVTLSCSPISGHRSVSWYQQTPGQGLQFLFEYFSETQRNKGNFPGRFSGRQFSNSRSEMNVSTLELGDSALYLCASSSDPRQSSGNTIYFGEGSWLTVV.

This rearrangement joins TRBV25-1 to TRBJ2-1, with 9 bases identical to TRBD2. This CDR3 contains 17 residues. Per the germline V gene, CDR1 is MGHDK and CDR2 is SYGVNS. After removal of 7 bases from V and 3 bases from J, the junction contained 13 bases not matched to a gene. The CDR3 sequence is CASKSSPSGRNYNEQFF. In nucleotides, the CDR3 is TGTGCCAGCAAATCCTCACCCAGCGGGAGGAACTACAATGAGCAGTTCTTC.

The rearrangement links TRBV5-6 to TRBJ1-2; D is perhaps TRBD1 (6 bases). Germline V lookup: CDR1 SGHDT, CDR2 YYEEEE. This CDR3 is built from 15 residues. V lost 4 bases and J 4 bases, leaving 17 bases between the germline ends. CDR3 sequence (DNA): TGTGCCAGCAGCGCAAACCCGGGACAAGGCTATGGCTACACCTTC. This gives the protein CASSANPGQGYGYTF.

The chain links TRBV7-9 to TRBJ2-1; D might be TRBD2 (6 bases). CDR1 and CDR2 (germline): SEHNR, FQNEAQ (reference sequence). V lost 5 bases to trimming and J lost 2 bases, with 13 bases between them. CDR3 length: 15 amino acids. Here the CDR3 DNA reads TGTGCCAGCAGCCGGAGGGGAGACACCTACAATGAGCAGTTCTTC. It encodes CASSRRGDTYNEQFF.

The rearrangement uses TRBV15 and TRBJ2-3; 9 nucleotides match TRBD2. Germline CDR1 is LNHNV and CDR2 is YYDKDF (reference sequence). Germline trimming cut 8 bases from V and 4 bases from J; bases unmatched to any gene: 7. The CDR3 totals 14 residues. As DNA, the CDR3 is TGTGCCACCCGATTGGCGGGAGGGGCAGATACGCAGTATTTT. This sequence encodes CATRLAGGADTQYF.

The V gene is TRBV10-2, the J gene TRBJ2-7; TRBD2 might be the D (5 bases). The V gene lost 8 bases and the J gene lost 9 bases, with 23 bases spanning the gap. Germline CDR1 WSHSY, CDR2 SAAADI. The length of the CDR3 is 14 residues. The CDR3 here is CASAPDGGNFVQYF. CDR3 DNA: TGCGCCAGCGCACCGGACGGAGGCAATTTTGTGCAGTACTTC.

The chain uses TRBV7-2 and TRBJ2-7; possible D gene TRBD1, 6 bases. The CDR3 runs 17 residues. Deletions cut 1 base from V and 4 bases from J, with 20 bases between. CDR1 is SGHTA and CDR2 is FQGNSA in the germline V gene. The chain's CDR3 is CASSLDLGAATLYEQYF. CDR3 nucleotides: TGTGCCAGCAGCTTAGACCTGGGGGCAGCAACTCTTTACGAGCAGTACTTC.

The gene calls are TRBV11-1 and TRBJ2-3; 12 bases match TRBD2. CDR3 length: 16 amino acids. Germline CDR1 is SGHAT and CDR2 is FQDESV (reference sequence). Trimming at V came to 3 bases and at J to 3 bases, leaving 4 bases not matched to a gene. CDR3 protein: CASSFTTSGRTDTQYF. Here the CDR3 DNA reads TGTGCCAGCAGCTTTACAACTAGCGGGAGGACAGATACGCAGTATTTT.

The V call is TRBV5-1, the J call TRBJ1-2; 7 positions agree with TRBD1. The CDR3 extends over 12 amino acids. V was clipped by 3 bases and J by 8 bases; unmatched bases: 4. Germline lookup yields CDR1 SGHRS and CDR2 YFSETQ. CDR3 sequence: CASSSRGDGYTF. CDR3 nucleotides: TGCGCCAGCAGCTCCAGGGGGGACGGCTACACCTTC.

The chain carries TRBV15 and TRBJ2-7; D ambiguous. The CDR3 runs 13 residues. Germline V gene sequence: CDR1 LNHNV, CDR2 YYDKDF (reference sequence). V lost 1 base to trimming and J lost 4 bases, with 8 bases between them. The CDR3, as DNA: TGTGCCACCAGCAGAGTCGGAGTGTACGAGCAGTACTTC. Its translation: CATSRVGVYEQYF.

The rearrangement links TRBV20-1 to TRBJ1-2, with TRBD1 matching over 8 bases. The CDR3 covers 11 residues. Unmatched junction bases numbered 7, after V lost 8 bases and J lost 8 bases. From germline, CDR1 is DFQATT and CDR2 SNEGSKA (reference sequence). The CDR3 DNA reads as TGCAGTTCCAAGACAGGGGTAGGCTACACCTTC. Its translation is CSSKTGVGYTF.

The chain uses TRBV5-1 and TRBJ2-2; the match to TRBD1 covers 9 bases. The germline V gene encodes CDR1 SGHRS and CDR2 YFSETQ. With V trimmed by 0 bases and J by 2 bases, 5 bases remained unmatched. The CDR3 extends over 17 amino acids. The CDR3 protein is CASSLDGTGTNTGELFF. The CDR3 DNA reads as TGCGCCAGCAGCTTGGATGGGACAGGGACAAACACCGGGGAGCTGTTTTTT.

The CDR3 DNA reads as TGTGCCAGCAGCTTAATGGGAGGGACCTACGAGCAGTACTTC. Its translation: CASSLMGGTYEQYF. V gene TRBV7-9 combines with J gene TRBJ2-7; 7 bases map to TRBD2. The CDR3 contains 14 residues. Germline V gene lookup returns CDR1 SEHNR and CDR2 FQNEAQ (reference sequence). J gave up 2 bases and V 2 bases, and 3 bases lay outside the gene matches.